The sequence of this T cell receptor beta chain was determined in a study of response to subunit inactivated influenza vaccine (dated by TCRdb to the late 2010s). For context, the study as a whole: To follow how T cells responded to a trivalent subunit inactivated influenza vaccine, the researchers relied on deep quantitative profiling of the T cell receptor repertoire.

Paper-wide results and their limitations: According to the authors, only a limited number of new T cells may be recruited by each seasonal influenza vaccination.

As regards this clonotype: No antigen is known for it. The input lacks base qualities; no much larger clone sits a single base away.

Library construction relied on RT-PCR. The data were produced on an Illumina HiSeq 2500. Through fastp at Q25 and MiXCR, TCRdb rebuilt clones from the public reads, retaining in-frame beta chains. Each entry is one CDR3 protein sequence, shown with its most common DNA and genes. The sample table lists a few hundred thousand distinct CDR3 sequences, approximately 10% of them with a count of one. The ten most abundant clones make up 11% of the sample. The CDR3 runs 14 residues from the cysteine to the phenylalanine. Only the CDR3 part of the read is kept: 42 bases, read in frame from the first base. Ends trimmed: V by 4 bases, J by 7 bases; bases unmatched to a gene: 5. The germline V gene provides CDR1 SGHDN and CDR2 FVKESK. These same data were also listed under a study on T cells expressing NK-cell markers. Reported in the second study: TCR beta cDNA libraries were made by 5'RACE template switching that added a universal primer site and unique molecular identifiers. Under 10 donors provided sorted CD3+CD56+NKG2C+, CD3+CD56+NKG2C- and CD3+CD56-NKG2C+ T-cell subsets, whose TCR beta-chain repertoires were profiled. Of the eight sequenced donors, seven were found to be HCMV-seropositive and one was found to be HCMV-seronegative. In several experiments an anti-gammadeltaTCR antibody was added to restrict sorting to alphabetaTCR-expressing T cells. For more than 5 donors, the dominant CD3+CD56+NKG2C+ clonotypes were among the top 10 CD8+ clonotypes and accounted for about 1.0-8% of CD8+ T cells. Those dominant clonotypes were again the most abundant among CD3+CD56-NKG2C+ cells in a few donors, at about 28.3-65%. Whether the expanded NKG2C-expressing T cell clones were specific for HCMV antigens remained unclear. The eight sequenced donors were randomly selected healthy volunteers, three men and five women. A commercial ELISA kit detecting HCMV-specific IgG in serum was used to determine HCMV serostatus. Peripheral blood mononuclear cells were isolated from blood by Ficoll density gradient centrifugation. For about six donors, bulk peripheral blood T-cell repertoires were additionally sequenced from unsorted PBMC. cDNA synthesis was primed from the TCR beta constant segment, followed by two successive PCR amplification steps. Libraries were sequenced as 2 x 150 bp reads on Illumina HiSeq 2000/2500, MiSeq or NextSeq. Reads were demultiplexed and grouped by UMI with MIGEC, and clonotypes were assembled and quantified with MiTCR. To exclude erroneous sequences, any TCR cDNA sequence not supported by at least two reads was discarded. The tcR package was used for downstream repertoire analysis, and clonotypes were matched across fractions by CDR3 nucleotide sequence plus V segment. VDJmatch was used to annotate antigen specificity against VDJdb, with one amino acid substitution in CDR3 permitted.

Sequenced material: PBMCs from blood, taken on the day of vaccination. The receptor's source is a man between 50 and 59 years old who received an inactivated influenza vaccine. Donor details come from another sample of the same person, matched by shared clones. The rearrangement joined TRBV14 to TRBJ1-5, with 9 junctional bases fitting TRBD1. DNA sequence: TGTGCCAGCAGCCCTCGGACAGGGGAACAGCCCCAGCATTTT. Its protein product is CASSPRTGEQPQHF. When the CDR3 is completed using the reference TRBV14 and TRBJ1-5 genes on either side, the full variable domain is EAGVTQFPSHSVIEKGQTVTLRCDPISGHDNLYWYRRVMGKEIKFLLHFVKESKQDESGMPNNRFLAERTGGTYSTLKVQPAELEDSGVYFCASSPRTGEQPQHFGDGTRLSIL.